These 21 T cell receptor beta chains were all obtained from the same sample, sequenced in a study of shared clonotypes between healthy human individuals. Clones were sequenced by immunoSEQ multiplex PCR, and TCRdb holds only the in-frame ones, with some missing. The sample lists about 1 million clones, around 76% occurring once. Sequencing was done on a sample of memory CD4+ T cells sorted from blood. Subset defined: CD45RA-negative fraction. These TCRs come from a man younger than 35 in good health.

The rearrangement uses TRBV4-1 and TRBJ2-1, with D perhaps being TRBD1 or TRBD2 (5 bases each). There are 14 residues in the CDR3. Germline V lookup: CDR1 MGHRA, CDR2 YSYEKL. V was clipped by 1 base and J by 6 bases, with 10 bases between them. Written as DNA, the CDR3 is TGCGCCAGCAGCCAAGTGGCAGGGAGCAATGAGCAGTTCTTC. Residues: CASSQVAGSNEQFF.

This rearrangement joins TRBV30 to TRBJ1-3; TRBD1 matches 8 bases. Per the germline V gene, CDR1 is GTSNPN and CDR2 is SVGIG (reference sequence). This CDR3 contains 16 residues. Losses at the gene ends were 0 bases for V and 1 base for J; bases not matched to a gene: 5. The CDR3 is CAWSVTGGPSGNTIYF. The DNA for the CDR3 is TGTGCCTGGAGTGTAACAGGGGGTCCTTCTGGAAACACCATATATTTT.

The J gene is TRBJ2-5, the V gene TRBV6-1; 7 bases are a match to TRBD1. Germline values: CDR1 MNHNS, CDR2 SASEGT. This CDR3 contains 13 residues. With V trimmed by 7 bases and J by 5 bases, 7 bases remained unmatched. The DNA for the CDR3 is TGTGCCAGCACCCGGACAGGTGGGGAGACCCAGTACTTC. Amino acids: CASTRTGGETQYF.

This clone was counted once. The rearrangement uses TRBV15 and TRBJ2-7; no clear D. CDR3 length: 15 residues. The germline V gene has CDR1 LNHNV and CDR2 YYDKDF (reference sequence). The V end lost 0 bases, the J end lost 5 bases, and 14 bases lay between the germline ends. The CDR3 region has the DNA TGTGCCACCAGCAGAGATCCCGGGCTTGACGACGAGCAGTACTTC. Residues: CATSRDPGLDDEQYF.

The chain has TRBV28 and TRBJ2-7; 10 bases align to TRBD1. The CDR3 totals 14 residues. After removal of 6 bases from V and 3 bases from J, the junction contained 5 bases not matched to a gene. CDR1 MDHEN and CDR2 SYDVKM come from the germline V gene. In DNA form, the CDR3 reads TGTGCCAGCAGAACCGGGACAGGGGTCTACGAGCAGTACTTC. Protein sequence: CASRTGTGVYEQYF.

The V and J genes are TRBV20-1 and TRBJ2-5; D is unresolved. Germline CDR1 reads DFQATT; CDR2 reads SNEGSKA (reference sequence). The V and J ends lost 4 bases and 5 bases respectively, with 8 bases between them. The CDR3 has 11 amino acids. The CDR3 is CSATQLETQYF. The CDR3 region has the DNA TGCAGTGCTACTCAACTGGAGACCCAGTACTTC.

For this clone: Within the sample, other DNA sequences also encode this same CDR3. The rearrangement uses TRBV18 and TRBJ2-3, with unresolved D. Between the trimmed V and J ends, which lost 2 bases and 5 bases, there was a span of 5 bases. The germline V gene has CDR1 KGHSH and CDR2 LQKENI. The CDR3 loop spans 12 amino acids. The CDR3 nucleotides are TGTGCCAGCTCACCAAATCAAGATACGCAGTATTTT. This codes for CASSPNQDTQYF.

The chain is built from TRBV6-5 and TRBJ1-1; D remains ambiguous. The V gene lost 2 bases and the J gene lost 5 bases, with 18 bases spanning the gap. Per the germline V gene, CDR1 is MNHEY and CDR2 is SVGAGI. CDR3 length: 16 residues. For the CDR3, the DNA is TGTGCCAGCAGTTACCTCGGCGATGGGTTGGTTACTGAAGCTTTCTTT. The encoded protein is CASSYLGDGLVTEAFF.

Turning to this clone: At the DNA level, this CDR3 is encoded by other sequences in the same sample as well. The chain recombines TRBV9 with TRBJ2-3, with TRBD1 identical over 7 bases. Germline V gives CDR1 SGDLS, CDR2 YYNGEE. The CDR3 is 13 residues long. V was pared by 3 bases and J by 4 bases, with 2 bases of the junction left unmatched. CDR3 amino acids: CASSADRADTQYF. The CDR3 region has the DNA TGTGCCAGCAGCGCTGACAGGGCAGATACGCAGTATTTT.

The rearrangement uses TRBV10-2 and TRBJ1-2; 11 nucleotides match TRBD1. The CDR3 totals 15 residues. CDR1 and CDR2 from the germline V gene are WSHSY and SAAADI. Trimming took 2 bases from V and 8 from J; bases not matched to a gene: 7. CDR3 DNA sequence: TGCGCCAGCAGTGAGCAAGGACAGGGGGCACGCGGCTACACCTTC. Translation: CASSEQGQGARGYTF.

Of note for this clone: A much larger clone differs by one base, so this may be a read error. This rearrangement joins TRBV7-8 to TRBJ2-7; 9 nucleotides line up with TRBD2. The trim removed 3 bases at V and 0 bases at J, leaving 0 bases unmatched. The germline V gene encodes CDR1 SGHVS and CDR2 FQNEAQ. The CDR3 has 14 residues. The CDR3 sequence is CASSFSGSSYEQYF. The CDR3 DNA is TGTGCCAGCAGCTTTAGCGGGAGCTCCTACGAGCAGTACTTC.

The rearrangement links TRBV7-2 to TRBJ2-1; tentatively, D is TRBD2 (6 bases). V shed 5 bases and J shed 4 bases, with 12 bases lying between them. The CDR3 runs 14 residues. Germline-derived CDR1 and CDR2 are SGHTA and FQGNSA. CDR3 region: CASSPGTWYNEQFF. CDR3 nucleotides: TGTGCCAGCAGCCCCGGGACTTGGTACAATGAGCAGTTCTTC.

The chain is built from TRBV18 and TRBJ2-7, with a weak D call TRBD2 (5 bases). This CDR3 has 16 residues. Germline V gene data show CDR1 as KGHSH and CDR2 as LQKENI. Trimming removed 4 bases from V and 4 bases from J, with 20 bases in between. The CDR3 is CASSLESGNKAYEQYF. CDR3 DNA: TGTGCCAGCTCACTGGAATCCGGGAATAAAGCGTACGAGCAGTACTTC.

This clone was picked up a small number of times. The chain uses TRBV6-5 and TRBJ2-7; 8 nucleotides align to TRBD2. Germline V gene data show CDR1 as MNHEY and CDR2 as SVGAGI. V shed 5 bases and J 1 base; nucleotides not matched to a gene: 4. The CDR3 spans 14 residues. The CDR3 nucleotides read TGTGCCAGCAGTGCGGGGGGCGGGTCCTACGAGCAGTACTTC. As protein: CASSAGGGSYEQYF.

The J gene is TRBJ2-7, the V gene TRBV9; D remains unclear. Germline V gene sequence: CDR1 SGDLS, CDR2 YYNGEE. The V and J ends lost 5 bases and 1 base respectively, with 13 bases between them. CDR3 length equals 14 residues. The CDR3 DNA sequence: TGTGCCAGCAGTCCTCAGGTTGGGTCCTACGAGCAGTACTTC. The encoded protein is CASSPQVGSYEQYF.

V is TRBV4-2 and J is TRBJ1-1; possible D gene TRBD1, 5 bases. The CDR3 runs to 15 residues. Between the trimmed V and J ends, which lost 0 bases and 3 bases, there was a span of 11 bases. Germline V CDR1 and CDR2: LGHNA, YNFKEQ. Here the CDR3 reads CASSQDRGFDTEAFF. Written as DNA, the CDR3 is TGTGCCAGCAGCCAAGATCGGGGGTTCGACACTGAAGCTTTCTTT.

The V call is TRBV19, the J call TRBJ1-5; 9 bases agree with TRBD1. Germline-derived CDR1 and CDR2 are LNHDA and SQIVND (reference sequence). V was pared by 4 bases and J by 1 base, with 5 bases of the junction left unmatched. The CDR3 is 16 amino acids. The DNA of the CDR3 is TGTGCCAGTAGTAGGTCGGGACAGGGAAGCAATCAGCCCCAGCATTTT. It codes for CASSRSGQGSNQPQHF. The full variable domain, its missing parts supplied by reference TRBV19 and TRBJ1-5, is DGGITQSPKYLFRKEGQNVTLSCEQNLNHDAMYWYRQDPGQGLRLIYYSQIVNDFQKGDIAEGYSVSREKKESFPLTVTSAQKNPTAFYLCASSRSGQGSNQPQHFGDGTRLSIL.

The chain is built from TRBV7-9 and TRBJ1-1, with a tentative D call TRBD1 (5 bases). Deletions cut 5 bases from V and 3 bases from J, with 16 bases between. The CDR3 contains 15 residues. CDR1 is SEHNR, CDR2 FQNEAQ, per germline (reference sequence). This CDR3 reads CASSGNGGIYTEAFF. The CDR3 DNA is TGTGCCAGCAGCGGAAACGGGGGTATCTACACTGAAGCTTTCTTT.

The V call is TRBV27, the J call TRBJ1-5; D is unresolved. Germline values: CDR1 MNHEY, CDR2 SMNVEV (reference sequence). V lost 3 bases and J lost 2, with 5 bases in between. This CDR3 has 13 amino acids. The CDR3 bases are TGTGCCAGCAGTTTCGCGGGCAATCAGCCCCAGCATTTT. Its protein is CASSFAGNQPQHF.

The chain employs TRBV6-1 and TRBJ2-3; D could derive from TRBD1 or TRBD2 (6 bases each). The germline CDR1 and CDR2 sequences are MNHNS and SASEGT. This CDR3 contains 17 residues. The ends were cut back, 4 bases at V and 3 bases at J, with 20 bases in the middle. DNA of the CDR3: TGTGCCAGCAGTGCTCGGCTGGGGGGCGTTGCGACAGATACGCAGTATTTT. It translates to CASSARLGGVATDTQYF.

The chain is built from TRBV10-3 and TRBJ2-7; TRBD1 aligns across 7 bases. The germline CDR1 and CDR2 sequences are ENHRY and SYGVKD. Losses at the gene ends were 5 bases for V and 6 bases for J; bases not matched to a gene: 4. The CDR3 consists of 12 residues. CDR3 nucleotide sequence: TGTGCCATCAGTCGGACAGGTTCCGAGCAGTACTTC. Translation gives CAISRTGSEQYF.